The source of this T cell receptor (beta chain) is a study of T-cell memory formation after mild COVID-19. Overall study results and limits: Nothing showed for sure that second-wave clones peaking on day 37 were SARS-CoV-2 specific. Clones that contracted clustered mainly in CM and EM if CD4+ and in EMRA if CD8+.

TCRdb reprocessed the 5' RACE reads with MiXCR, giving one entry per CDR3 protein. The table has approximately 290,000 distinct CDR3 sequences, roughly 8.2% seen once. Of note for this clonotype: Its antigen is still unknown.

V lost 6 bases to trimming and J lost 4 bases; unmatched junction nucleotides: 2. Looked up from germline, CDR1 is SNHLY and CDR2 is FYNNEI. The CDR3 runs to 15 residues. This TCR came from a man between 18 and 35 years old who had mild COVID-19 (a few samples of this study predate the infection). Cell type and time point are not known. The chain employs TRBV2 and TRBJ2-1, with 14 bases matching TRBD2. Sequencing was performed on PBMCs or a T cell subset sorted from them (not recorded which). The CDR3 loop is CASRTSGGAYNEQFF. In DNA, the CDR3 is TGTGCCAGCAGGACTAGCGGGGGGGCTTACAATGAGCAGTTCTTC.